This section outlines one TCR beta chain sequence together with its context. What it binds is not known. This specimen comes from a study of vaccination and CD4 T cells after COVID-19. Trimming took off 3 bases at V and 1 base at J, with 16 bases between the two ends. The germline gives CDR1 DFQATT, CDR2 SNEGSKA (reference sequence). The length of the CDR3 is 15 residues. An Oncomine TCR Beta short-read assay was used to sequence the DNA from cultured CD4+ T cells. TCRdb passed the PCR reads through MiXCR, listing each CDR3 protein once. This sample yields fewer than 8,500 distinct CDR3 sequences, of which about 45% are seen a single time; 33% belongs to the top ten. Treatment here: approximately 9-day PBMC culture with coronavirus spike peptide pools or control peptides (ViraFEST assay). Prior to the COVID-19 pandemic (2011-2018), the unexposed donor's CD4+ T cells were collected.

This clonotype originated in a human donor in good health. The chain carries TRBV20-1 and TRBJ2-7; D is ambiguous. Sequenced material: CD4+ T cells from blood, cultured in vitro. The CDR3 sequence is CSARYSKINSYEQYF. CDR3 in DNA: TGCAGTGCTAGGTACAGCAAAATAAATTCCTACGAGCAGTACTTC.